Below, 32 T cell receptor beta chains from the same sample are listed, as sequenced in a study of cytomegalovirus exposure and HLA in healthy donors (dated by TCRdb to between 2016 and 2019). The library was prepared using the immunoSEQ multiplex PCR assay. For the multiplex PCR, a mixture combining 60 forward primers for TCR Vbeta segments and 13 reverse primers for TCR Jbeta segments was used. The immuneACCESS repertoire file appears here via TCRdb, limited to in-frame rearrangements. These files lack a portion of the clones; in checked studies, under half of the deficit traces to unresolved V genes, and the cause of the others is not known. A total of 150,000 to 200,000 clones appear in this sample, 68% of them only once. The ten largest clones represent around 3% of the sample. The specimen was PBMCs. The receptors were sampled from a middle-aged woman in good health and CMV-seropositive.

The rearrangement joins TRBV6-6 to TRBJ2-5; 7 bases align to TRBD1. The CDR3 is made up of 16 amino acids. Per the germline V gene, CDR1 is MNHNY and CDR2 is SVGAGI (reference sequence). V dropped 6 bases and J dropped 1; count of bases not matched to a gene: 11. In nucleotides, the CDR3 is TGTGCCAGCAGCTGGACTGGGACAGTAACCCAAGAGACCCAGTACTTC. Translated: CASSWTGTVTQETQYF.

On this clone: At one boundary the junction diverges from the germline segment, which might be a read error. This chain connects TRBV29-1 to TRBJ1-2; a possible D gene is TRBD1 (5 bases). The CDR3 is 15 amino acids. Germline V CDR1 and CDR2: SQVTM, ANQGSEA. The DNA of the CDR3 is TGCAGCGTTGAAGCCCTAAGTGGGGCTGGCTATGGCTACCCCTTC. Translation: CSVEALSGAGYGYPF.

Only a few counts were recorded for this clone. The J gene is TRBJ2-1, the V gene TRBV28, with TRBD1 matching over 7 bases. J gave up 5 bases and V 4 bases, and 8 bases lay outside the gene matches. The CDR3 sequence is 15 residues long. The germline V gene has CDR1 MDHEN and CDR2 SYDVKM. CDR3 amino acids: CASSSRQGKDNEQFF. In DNA, the CDR3 is TGTGCCAGCAGTTCTCGACAGGGCAAGGACAATGAGCAGTTCTTC.

The chain couples TRBV19 to TRBJ2-1, with 11 bases lining up with TRBD2. The CDR3 runs to 14 residues. The germline CDR1 and CDR2 sequences are LNHDA and SQIVND (reference sequence). V was clipped by 4 bases and J by 9 bases; unmatched bases: 5. This CDR3 reads CASSKLAGEVEQFF. CDR3 nucleotides: TGTGCCAGTAGTAAACTAGCGGGAGAGGTTGAGCAGTTCTTC.

The V gene is TRBV6-1, the J gene TRBJ1-3; D is unresolved. CDR1 is MNHNS, CDR2 SASEGT, per germline. Trimming removed 4 bases from V and 4 bases from J, with 14 bases in between. CDR3 length equals 15 residues. CDR3 sequence (DNA): TGTGCCAGCAGTGCAATGCAGGATTGGGGAAACACCATATATTTT. Protein: CASSAMQDWGNTIYF.

V gene TRBV27 combines with J gene TRBJ2-3; the D gene is possibly TRBD2 (6 bases). Trimming left V 10 bases short and J 0 bases short, with 14 bases between. The CDR3 is 14 residues long. Germline lookup yields CDR1 MNHEY and CDR2 SMNVEV (reference sequence). CDR3 sequence (DNA): TGTGCCAACAAAAGACTAGGGAGCACAGATACGCAGTATTTT. This codes for CANKRLGSTDTQYF.

The V gene is TRBV11-2, the J gene TRBJ2-2; D not resolved. Germline loops: CDR1 SGHAT, CDR2 FQNNGV. The CDR3 covers 13 residues. Deletions cut 1 base from V and 5 bases from J, with 5 bases between. CDR3 in DNA: TGTGCCAGCAGCTTAGCCCAGACCGGGGAGCTGTTTTTT. It codes for CASSLAQTGELFF.

V usage is TRBV6-1 and J usage is TRBJ2-7; D perhaps matches TRBD2 (6 bases). Germline-derived CDR1 and CDR2 are MNHNS and SASEGT. This CDR3 is 16 amino acids long. Trimming shortened V by 4 bases and J by 0 bases, and 16 bases separated the two germline ends. DNA for the CDR3: TGTGCCAGCAGTGTCTTCGGGACTGAGAGCTCCTACGAGCAGTACTTC. Translation: CASSVFGTESSYEQYF.

The CDR3 here is CASSPPDRGRYNEQFF. The CDR3 region has the DNA TGTGCCAGCAGCCCCCCCGACAGGGGACGATACAATGAGCAGTTCTTC. The genes are TRBV9 and TRBJ2-1; TRBD1 agrees at 8 bases. This CDR3 contains 16 residues. Germline V gene data show CDR1 as SGDLS and CDR2 as YYNGEE. J lost 4 bases, V lost 4 bases, and 10 bases had no gene match.

The J gene is TRBJ2-1, the V gene TRBV4-1; 12 nucleotides line up with TRBD2. The trim removed 1 base at V and 9 bases at J, leaving 10 bases unmatched. Germline CDR1 and CDR2: MGHRA and YSYEKL. This CDR3 is 17 amino acids long. CDR3 nucleotide sequence: TGCGCCAGCAGCCAAGTAGCTAGCGGGAGGGCTTTTGGTGAGCAGTTCTTC. Translating it yields CASSQVASGRAFGEQFF.

The gene calls are TRBV4-2 and TRBJ2-7; TRBD2 might be the D (6 bases). The germline CDR1 and CDR2 sequences are LGHNA and YNFKEQ. Trimming took 3 bases from V and 1 from J, leaving 13 bases between them. CDR3 size: 15 residues. The CDR3 reads CASSHSSGTSYEQYF. CDR3 nucleotide sequence: TGTGCCAGCAGCCATAGTTCGGGGACTTCCTACGAGCAGTACTTC.

This clone occurred a few times. Here the CDR3 reads CASSAELVTDTQYF. DNA for the CDR3: TGTGCCAGCAGCGCGGAGTTAGTCACAGATACGCAGTATTTT. V is TRBV9 and J is TRBJ2-3; D is undetermined. Trimming pared 3 bases from V and 2 bases from J, leaving 10 bases between. The CDR3 is made up of 14 amino acids. CDR1 is SGDLS and CDR2 is YYNGEE in the germline V gene.

The CDR3 nucleotides are TGTGCCAGCAGCCGAGCGTACATAATCGAGACCCAGTACTTC. This translates into CASSRAYIIETQYF. The gene calls are TRBV7-9 and TRBJ2-5; D not resolved. V gave up 5 bases and J gave up 5 bases, with 15 bases separating them. Germline V gives CDR1 SEHNR, CDR2 FQNEAQ (reference sequence). This CDR3 contains 14 residues. Combining the CDR3 with reference TRBV7-9 and TRBJ2-5 gives the whole variable domain DTGVSQNPRHKITKRGQNVTFRCDPISEHNRLYWYRQTLGQGPEFLTYFQNEAQLEKSRLLSDRFSAERPKGSFSTLEIQRTEQGDSAMYLCASSRAYIIETQYFGPGTRLLVL.

In this sample, this clone turned up a few times. The chain has TRBV7-2 and TRBJ1-3; D unresolved. The V end was cut by 4 bases, the J end by 3 bases, with 4 bases between. Germline lookup yields CDR1 SGHTA and CDR2 FQGNSA. The CDR3 loop spans 12 amino acids. In nucleotides, the CDR3 is TGTGCCAGCAGCTGGAGTGGAAACACCATATATTTT. Protein: CASSWSGNTIYF.

The chain uses TRBV19 and TRBJ1-4; 8 nucleotides line up with TRBD1. The CDR3 loop spans 14 amino acids. Germline CDR1 is LNHDA and CDR2 is SQIVND (reference sequence). V was clipped by 5 bases and J by 7 bases; unmatched bases: 6. The CDR3 loop reads CASSQTGEAEKLFF. The CDR3 region has the DNA TGTGCCAGTAGTCAGACAGGGGAGGCTGAAAAACTGTTTTTT.

The chain employs TRBV11-2 and TRBJ1-2, with 7 bases identical to TRBD1. CDR1 and CDR2 (germline): SGHAT, FQNNGV. Unmatched junction bases numbered 14, after V lost 2 bases and J lost 2 bases. The CDR3 is 18 amino acids. The CDR3 is CASSLWAGTEAVNYGYTF. CDR3 sequence (DNA): TGTGCCAGCAGCTTATGGGCAGGGACAGAGGCGGTCAACTATGGCTACACCTTC.

The chain has TRBV7-3 and TRBJ1-6, with unresolved D. The germline V gene has CDR1 SGHTA and CDR2 FQGTGA. This CDR3 has 14 residues. V was trimmed by 3 bases and J by 6 bases, leaving 9 bases between them. CDR3 protein: CASSFGRLNSPLHF. In nucleotides, the CDR3 is TGTGCCAGCAGCTTCGGCAGGCTTAATTCACCCCTCCACTTT.

The chain couples TRBV5-6 to TRBJ2-1, with 11 bases aligning to TRBD2. Losses at the gene ends were 4 bases for V and 7 bases for J; bases not matched to a gene: 4. Germline CDR1 SGHDT, CDR2 YYEEEE. The CDR3 contains 14 residues. CDR3 coding DNA: TGTGCCAGCAGCACCTGGACTAGCGGGAATGAGCAGTTCTTC. This codes for CASSTWTSGNEQFF.

This chain uses TRBV5-1 with TRBJ1-1; D is undetermined. V gave up 2 bases and J gave up 6 bases, with 11 bases separating them. The germline V gene encodes CDR1 SGHRS and CDR2 YFSETQ. The CDR3 is 13 amino acids. The chain's CDR3 is CASSFSGDSEAFF. CDR3 in DNA: TGCGCCAGCAGCTTTTCTGGTGACTCTGAAGCTTTCTTT.

The sample holds a few counts of this clone. The chain recombines TRBV5-1 with TRBJ1-5, with a possible D match to TRBD1 (5 bases). The CDR3 is 15 amino acids. Germline values: CDR1 SGHRS, CDR2 YFSETQ. V shed 5 bases and J shed 0 bases, with 12 bases lying between them. This CDR3 is CASRRDGFSNQPQHF. The CDR3 region has the DNA TGCGCCAGCAGGCGGGACGGATTTAGCAATCAGCCCCAGCATTTT.

The rearrangement links TRBV29-1 to TRBJ2-5; 8 bases are shared with TRBD2. The CDR3 extends over 16 amino acids. The germline CDR1 and CDR2 sequences are SQVTM and ANQGSEA. The V segment lost 4 bases and the J segment 2 bases; nucleotides outside the gene matches: 12. In DNA form, the CDR3 reads TGCAGCGTTGGCGGCGGGAGGCCGGAAAGGCAAGAGACCCAGTACTTC. It is translated as CSVGGGRPERQETQYF.

The chain joins TRBV7-2 to TRBJ1-5; the D gene is possibly TRBD1 (5 bases). Per germline, CDR1 SGHTA and CDR2 FQGNSA. The CDR3 has 12 amino acids. V gave up 5 bases and J gave up 11 bases, with 13 bases separating them. CDR3 bases: TGTGCCAGCAGCCTTGACAGTCTTGCCCAGCATTTT. It is translated as CASSLDSLAQHF.

This chain links TRBV27 with TRBJ2-1, with unresolved D. V lost 8 bases, J lost 6 bases, and 17 bases lay in between. Germline V gene lookup returns CDR1 MNHEY and CDR2 SMNVEV (reference sequence). The CDR3 runs to 14 residues. CDR3 residues: CASCQGRVCNEQFF. In nucleotides, the CDR3 is TGTGCCAGCTGTCAAGGCCGGGTTTGCAATGAGCAGTTCTTC.

This clone was found a few times. V gene TRBV7-6 combines with J gene TRBJ1-3; no clear D gene. Germline V gene sequence: CDR1 SGHVS, CDR2 FNYEAQ. The V end was cut by 5 bases, the J end by 2 bases, with 10 bases between. CDR3 length: 14 residues. The CDR3 DNA sequence: TGTGCCAGCAGCGACCGACAAGCTGGAAACACCATATATTTT. This gives the protein CASSDRQAGNTIYF.

J is TRBJ1-1 and V is TRBV25-1; the match to TRBD1 covers 12 bases. The V gene's germline CDR1 is MGHDK and CDR2 SYGVNS. V was clipped by 3 bases and J by 0 bases; unmatched bases: 8. CDR3 length: 18 residues. This chain's CDR3 is CASSDAGTGGKVNTEAFF. The CDR3, as DNA: TGTGCCAGCAGTGACGCCGGGACAGGGGGCAAGGTGAACACTGAAGCTTTCTTT. Full variable domain (outside the CDR3, taken from reference TRBV25-1 and TRBJ1-1): EADIYQTPRYLVIGTGKKITLECSQTMGHDKMYWYQQDPGMELHLIHYSYGVNSTEKGDLSSESTVSRIRTEHFPLTLESARPSHTSQYLCASSDAGTGGKVNTEAFFGQGTRLTVV.

This clone turned up a few times. V usage is TRBV19 and J usage is TRBJ1-1, with 7 bases aligning to TRBD1. Losses at the gene ends were 7 bases for V and 10 bases for J; bases not matched to a gene: 12. The CDR3 extends over 13 amino acids. Germline V gene lookup returns CDR1 LNHDA and CDR2 SQIVND (reference sequence). The CDR3 DNA sequence: TGTGCCAGTAACCCCTCGACAGGGTTGACAGCTTTCTTT. This sequence encodes CASNPSTGLTAFF.

The V and J genes are TRBV27 and TRBJ2-1; 11 bases map to TRBD1. Germline trimming cut 2 bases from V and 10 bases from J; bases unmatched to any gene: 7. Germline CDR1 MNHEY, CDR2 SMNVEV (reference sequence). The CDR3 is made up of 15 amino acids. The CDR3 region is CASSLGDRGFSEQFF. In DNA, the CDR3 is TGTGCCAGCAGTTTAGGGGACAGGGGGTTCTCGGAGCAGTTCTTC.

The gene calls are TRBV19 and TRBJ2-4; D is unresolved. The CDR3 contains 12 residues. V was clipped by 3 bases and J by 9 bases, with 9 bases between them. Germline assignment: CDR1 LNHDA and CDR2 SQIVND (reference sequence). The CDR3 DNA is TGTGCCAGTAGTATGCCTGCCGGCATTCAGTACTTC. It encodes CASSMPAGIQYF.

This chain joins TRBV9 and TRBJ2-1; possibly TRBD1 for D (5 bases). The CDR3 extends over 15 amino acids. Germline CDR1 is SGDLS and CDR2 is YYNGEE. V was pared by 3 bases and J by 0 bases, with 10 bases between. The CDR3 DNA is TGTGCCAGCAGCGGAGATCAGGGCTCCTACAATGAGCAGTTCTTC. Translating gives CASSGDQGSYNEQFF.

V gene TRBV5-5 combines with J gene TRBJ2-1, with 7 bases fitting TRBD2. Germline values: CDR1 SGHKS, CDR2 YYEKEE (reference sequence). This CDR3 has 14 amino acids. J was trimmed by 4 bases and V by 0 bases; bases with no gene match: 1. The CDR3 region is CASSLASGYNEQFF. The CDR3 DNA is TGTGCCAGCAGCTTGGCTAGCGGATACAATGAGCAGTTCTTC.

The chain couples TRBV6-5 to TRBJ2-7; D might be TRBD1 (5 bases). V was cut by 1 base and J by 11 bases, with 9 bases left in between. Germline V gene sequence: CDR1 MNHEY, CDR2 SVGAGI. This CDR3 contains 11 residues. The CDR3 bases are TGTGCCAGCAGTTACTTTTCCAGGGAGTACTTC. This codes for CASSYFSREYF.

The chain uses TRBV7-9 and TRBJ2-3; 7 nucleotides match TRBD1. Germline V gene data show CDR1 as SEHNR and CDR2 as FQNEAQ (reference sequence). Losses at the gene ends were 5 bases for V and 4 bases for J; bases not matched to a gene: 12. CDR3 length: 16 residues. CDR3: CASSPLGRGSADTQYF. The CDR3 coding sequence is TGTGCCAGCAGCCCCCTGGGCAGGGGGTCCGCAGATACGCAGTATTTT.